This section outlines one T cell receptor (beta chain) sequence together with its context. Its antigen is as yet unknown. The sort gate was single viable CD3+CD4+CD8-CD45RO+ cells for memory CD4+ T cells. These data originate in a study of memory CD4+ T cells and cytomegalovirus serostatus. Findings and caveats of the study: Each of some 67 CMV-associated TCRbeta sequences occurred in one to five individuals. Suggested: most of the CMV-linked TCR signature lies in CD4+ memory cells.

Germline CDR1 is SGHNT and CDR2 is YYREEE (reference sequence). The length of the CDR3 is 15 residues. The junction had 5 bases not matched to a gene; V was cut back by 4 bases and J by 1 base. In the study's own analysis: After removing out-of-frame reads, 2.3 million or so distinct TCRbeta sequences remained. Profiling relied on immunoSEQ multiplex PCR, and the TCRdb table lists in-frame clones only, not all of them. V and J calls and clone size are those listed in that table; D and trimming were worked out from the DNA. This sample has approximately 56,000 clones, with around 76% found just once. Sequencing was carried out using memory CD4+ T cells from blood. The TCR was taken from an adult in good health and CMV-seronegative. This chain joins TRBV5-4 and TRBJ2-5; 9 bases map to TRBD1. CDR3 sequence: CASSGGQGLQETQYF. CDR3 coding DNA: TGTGCCAGCAGCGGGGGACAGGGCCTCCAAGAGACCCAGTACTTC.